These 9 T cell receptor beta chains were sequenced from one sample in a study of blood T cells in healthy people across ages. It was with a sample-barcoded 5' primer and a J-beta primer mix that a second PCR of roughly 7 to 12 cycles was run. One entry per CDR3 protein, called by TCRdb with MiXCR from the 5' RACE reads. The table has about 1.7 million distinct CDR3 sequences, about 28% seen once; the top ten hold about 7.7%. The sample consisted of blood. These receptors originate from a young woman in good health.

This clonotype appeared once. V usage is TRBV5-1 and J usage is TRBJ2-7; D remains unclear. Deletions cut 5 bases from V and 5 bases from J, with 14 bases between. CDR3 length: 13 amino acids. The germline V gene encodes CDR1 SGHRS and CDR2 YFSETQ. This chain's CDR3 is CASSSIDRNEQYF. CDR3 nucleotides: TGCGCCAGCAGTTCCATTGACCGCAACGAGCAGTACTTC.

This clonotype was observed a single time. This sequence may be a read error, since a much larger clone differs from it by one base. The V call is TRBV20-1, the J call TRBJ2-7; 13 bases fit TRBD2. Trimming took 5 bases from V and 7 from J; bases not matched to a gene: 8. Germline V gene sequence: CDR1 DFQATT, CDR2 SNEGSKA (reference sequence). CDR3 length equals 14 residues. The CDR3 reads CSADTSGRAGEQYF. The CDR3 bases are TGCAGTGCTGACACTAGCGGGAGGGCCGGTGAGCAGTACTTC.

The V call is TRBV9, the J call TRBJ2-7, with TRBD2 as a possible D gene (6 bases). This CDR3 contains 15 residues. Germline CDR1 SGDLS, CDR2 YYNGEE. V shed 0 bases and J shed 6 bases, with 16 bases lying between them. CDR3 amino acids: CASSVDGGGGSEQYF. The CDR3, as DNA: TGTGCCAGCAGCGTAGACGGGGGAGGTGGTTCCGAGCAGTACTTC.

The rearrangement joins TRBV29-1 to TRBJ1-1; 10 bases are a match to TRBD1. Germline CDR1 SQVTM, CDR2 ANQGSEA. CDR3 size: 16 residues. Trimming at V came to 2 bases and at J to 6 bases, leaving 12 bases not matched to a gene. The CDR3 bases are TGCAGCGTTGAATACTTGGCGGCAGGGACAGGGGCTGAAGCTTTCTTT. This encodes CSVEYLAAGTGAEAFF. Drawing the rest from reference TRBV29-1 and TRBJ1-1, the complete variable domain is SAVISQKPSRDICQRGTSLTIQCQVDSQVTMMFWYRQQPGQSLTLIATANQGSEATYESGFVIDKFPISRPNLTFSTLTVSNMSPEDSSIYLCSVEYLAAGTGAEAFFGQGTRLTVV.

This clonotype showed up just a few times. This chain joins TRBV18 and TRBJ1-4, with D perhaps TRBD1 (5 bases). Germline V gene lookup returns CDR1 KGHSH and CDR2 LQKENI. The ends were cut back, 5 bases at V and 0 bases at J, with 25 bases in the middle. CDR3 length: 20 amino acids. CDR3 in DNA: TGTGCCAGCTCAAAAAACAGGCTGCCCGGTGACTCTGCAACTAATGAAAAACTGTTTTTT. Its translation: CASSKNRLPGDSATNEKLFF.

This clonotype was recorded a few times. The J gene is TRBJ2-7, the V gene TRBV6-5; D is possibly TRBD1 (6 bases). The V end was cut by 5 bases, the J end by 5 bases, with 10 bases between. This CDR3 is 12 amino acids long. Germline assignment: CDR1 MNHEY and CDR2 SVGAGI. The CDR3 loop is CASSPRQDEQYF. In DNA form, the CDR3 reads TGTGCCAGCAGTCCCCGACAGGACGAGCAGTACTTC.

The V call is TRBV5-1, the J call TRBJ1-2, with 8 bases fitting TRBD1. V dropped 4 bases and J dropped 3; count of bases not matched to a gene: 8. The CDR3 contains 15 residues. Germline loops: CDR1 SGHRS, CDR2 YFSETQ. The chain's CDR3 is CASSPVLTGDYGYTF. CDR3 nucleotide sequence: TGCGCCAGCAGCCCCGTCCTGACAGGGGACTATGGCTACACCTTC.

On this clonotype itself: A read error may be the cause here, since a much bigger clone is one base away. The chain combines TRBV4-2 with TRBJ2-7, with TRBD1 matching 8 bases. The germline CDR1 and CDR2 sequences are LGHNA and YNFKEQ. The CDR3 is 16 residues long. The CDR3 is CASSQDQGARSYGQYF. In DNA form, the CDR3 reads TGTGCCAGCAGCCAAGATCAGGGGGCCCGCTCCTACGGGCAGTACTTC.

A remark on this clonotype: The junction differs from germline at one of its ends, possibly a read error. V and J are TRBV7-9 and TRBJ1-2; no firm D call. Germline CDR1 and CDR2: SEHNR and FQNEAQ (reference sequence). The length of the CDR3 is 16 residues. CDR3 sequence reads: CSSSPPSRGANYGYTF. The DNA of the CDR3 is TGTTCCAGCAGCCCACCCTCTCGAGGCGCTAACTATGGCTACACCTTC.